These 18 T cell receptor beta chains were all obtained from the same sample, sequenced in a study of T cell responses to AZD1222 COVID-19 vaccine. The protocol was immunoSEQ multiplex PCR, while the TCRdb copy is restricted to in-frame clones and leaves out a portion. The table has some 120,000 clones, 80% to 90% seen once. This specimen was peripheral blood, taken on day 0 of MenACWY control vaccination. All receptors derive from an adult in good health.

The rearrangement joins TRBV9 to TRBJ2-7; D assignment may be TRBD1 or TRBD2 (5 bases each). Trimming cost V 2 bases and J 3 bases, with 15 bases left between them. Germline CDR1 SGDLS, CDR2 YYNGEE. CDR3 length: 15 amino acids. Here the CDR3 reads CASSVGPQAGYEQYF. CDR3 sequence (DNA): TGTGCCAGCAGCGTGGGGCCACAGGCGGGCTACGAGCAGTACTTC.

The chain uses TRBV18 and TRBJ2-1; 8 bases align to TRBD2. This CDR3 contains 15 residues. Losses at the gene ends were 3 bases for V and 3 bases for J; bases not matched to a gene: 4. The V gene's germline CDR1 is KGHSH and CDR2 LQKENI. CDR3 sequence: CASSPSSGGYNEQFF. The CDR3 region has the DNA TGTGCCAGCTCACCGTCGAGCGGGGGCTACAATGAGCAGTTCTTC.

The chain links TRBV28 to TRBJ2-5, with D perhaps matching TRBD1 (6 bases). This CDR3 has 14 amino acids. Germline-derived CDR1 and CDR2 are MDHEN and SYDVKM. Trimming shortened V by 5 bases and J by 3 bases, and 13 bases separated the two germline ends. CDR3 region: CASSIRTAEETQYF. CDR3 in DNA: TGTGCCAGCAGTATACGGACAGCTGAAGAGACCCAGTACTTC.

CDR3 in DNA: TGTGCCAGCAGTTTGCGGAGGGGCAATGAGCAGTTCTTC. Translated: CASSLRRGNEQFF. This chain joins TRBV6-5 and TRBJ2-1; tentatively, D is TRBD2 (6 bases). Trimming took 4 bases from V and 6 from J, leaving 10 bases between them. Germline V CDR1 and CDR2: MNHEY, SVGAGI. The CDR3 runs 13 residues.

The J gene is TRBJ2-7, the V gene TRBV19; 11 bases map to TRBD1. This CDR3 contains 14 residues. CDR1 is LNHDA, CDR2 SQIVND, per germline (reference sequence). Trimming cost V 6 bases and J 5 bases; bases outside gene matches: 6. The chain's CDR3 is CASRRTGGIDEQYF. The CDR3 region has the DNA TGTGCCAGTAGAAGGACAGGGGGCATTGACGAGCAGTACTTC.

This clone was observed a single time. CDR3: CASSFQDRDSAEQFF. In DNA form, the CDR3 reads TGTGCCAGCAGTTTTCAGGACAGGGATAGTGCTGAGCAGTTCTTC. This chain links TRBV28 with TRBJ2-1; 8 nucleotides match TRBD1. Trimming removed 3 bases from V and 9 bases from J; junction bases left unmatched: 10. Germline CDR1 reads MDHEN; CDR2 reads SYDVKM. The CDR3 extends over 15 amino acids.

The chain is built from TRBV23-1 and TRBJ2-7; D not certain. TRBV23-1 belongs to the ORF category, with a function that is uncertain. The CDR3 length is 17 residues. The ends were cut back, 4 bases at V and 3 bases at J, with 22 bases in the middle. The CDR3 sequence is CASSRFPWHSLNYEQYF. The CDR3 DNA sequence: TGCGCCAGCAGTCGATTCCCCTGGCACAGCCTAAACTACGAGCAGTACTTC.

This sequence joins TRBV2 and TRBJ2-1; D is ambiguous. Trimming took off 3 bases at V and 0 bases at J, with 12 bases between the two ends. The CDR3 covers 16 residues. Germline-derived CDR1 and CDR2 are SNHLY and FYNNEI. As DNA, the CDR3 is TGTGCCAGCAGTGAGAGTACGGTTAGCTCCTACAATGAGCAGTTCTTC. It codes for CASSESTVSSYNEQFF. Full variable domain (missing parts from reference TRBV2 and TRBJ2-1): EPEVTQTPSHQVTQMGQEVILRCVPISNHLYFYWYRQILGQKVEFLVSFYNNEISEKSEIFDDQFSVERPDGSNFTLKIRSTKLEDSAMYFCASSESTVSSYNEQFFGPGTRLTVL.

This chain uses TRBV7-3 with TRBJ2-2; TRBD1 aligns across 9 bases. V was pared by 5 bases and J by 5 bases, with 3 bases of the junction left unmatched. The CDR3 consists of 14 residues. Germline CDR1 SGHTA, CDR2 FQGTGA. The CDR3 DNA sequence: TGTGCCAGCAGCCCAGGGACAGGGACCGGGGAGCTGTTTTTT. This translates into CASSPGTGTGELFF.

The rearrangement uses TRBV24-1 and TRBJ2-2; no clear D. The CDR3 has 12 amino acids. The V end was cut by 1 base, the J end by 6 bases, with 2 bases between. CDR1 and CDR2 from the germline V gene are KGHDR and SFDVKD. The CDR3 spells CATSDFAGELFF. CDR3 bases: TGTGCCACCAGTGATTTCGCCGGGGAGCTGTTTTTT.

The CDR3 DNA reads TGTGCCAGCAGCCAATCTAGCGGGAGGGCCGGATTTAATGAGCAGTTCTTC. Translation: CASSQSSGRAGFNEQFF. The chain has TRBV14 and TRBJ2-1, with 12 bases fitting TRBD2. Germline V CDR1 and CDR2: SGHDN, FVKESK. V shed 2 bases and J 7 bases; nucleotides not matched to a gene: 9. This CDR3 region has 17 residues.

With respect to this clone: Relative to the germline gene, one junction end is altered; a read error may explain this. V and J are TRBV30 and TRBJ2-7; tentatively, D is TRBD1 (7 bases). The CDR3 runs 14 residues. The germline CDR1 and CDR2 sequences are GTSNPN and SVGIG (reference sequence). The CDR3 nucleotides are TGTGCCTGGAGAACATCCTCGCAGGGGGGAGCCTTATCCTTC. Translating gives CAWRTSSQGGALSF.

V gene TRBV7-2 combines with J gene TRBJ2-7, with D perhaps assigned TRBD1 or TRBD2 (5 bases each). Germline V CDR1 and CDR2: SGHTA, FQGNSA. This CDR3 has 15 residues. V was trimmed by 3 bases and J by 7 bases, leaving 19 bases between them. The CDR3 DNA reads as TGTGCCAGCAGCTTGTACACGGGACGGTCTATGGAGCAGTACTTC. Protein sequence: CASSLYTGRSMEQYF.

This rearrangement joins TRBV6-1 to TRBJ1-4, with D unresolved. V lost 1 base and J 0 bases, leaving 3 bases between the germline ends. Germline CDR1 MNHNS, CDR2 SASEGT. The CDR3 totals 14 residues. Written as DNA, the CDR3 is TGTGCCAGCAGTGAAGGGGCAACTAATGAAAAACTGTTTTTT. Protein: CASSEGATNEKLFF.

The chain couples TRBV19 to TRBJ2-7, with D tentatively TRBD1 (6 bases). Germline lookup yields CDR1 LNHDA and CDR2 SQIVND (reference sequence). The CDR3 has 14 amino acids. V lost 0 bases to trimming and J lost 4 bases, with 10 bases between them. The DNA for the CDR3 is TGTGCCAGTAGTATAGATCAAGGGGGATACGAGCAGTACTTC. Protein product: CASSIDQGGYEQYF.

The chain has TRBV2 and TRBJ1-3, with D uncertain. This CDR3 has 14 residues. Between the trimmed V and J ends, which lost 2 bases and 4 bases, there was a span of 9 bases. Germline values: CDR1 SNHLY, CDR2 FYNNEI. The CDR3 region is CASSEPRQGNTIYF. DNA of the CDR3: TGTGCCAGCAGTGAACCTCGGCAAGGAAACACCATATATTTT.

In its sample, this clone was seen once. The V call is TRBV19, the J call TRBJ1-5; D perhaps matches TRBD1 (5 bases). Germline V CDR1 and CDR2: LNHDA, SQIVND (reference sequence). V lost 2 bases and J lost 0, with 23 bases in between. The length of the CDR3 is 20 residues. The CDR3 is CASSITSATGASYSNQPQHF. For the CDR3, the DNA is TGTGCCAGTAGTATAACTTCTGCGACTGGGGCTTCTTATAGCAATCAGCCCCAGCATTTT.

The V call is TRBV19, the J call TRBJ2-7, with D unresolved. This CDR3 region has 15 residues. Germline V CDR1 and CDR2: LNHDA, SQIVND (reference sequence). Deletions cut 1 base from V and 5 bases from J, with 15 bases between. The chain's CDR3 is CASSIVASRQNEQYF. CDR3 DNA sequence: TGTGCCAGTAGTATAGTGGCCAGCCGCCAGAACGAGCAGTACTTC. Filled out from reference TRBV19 and TRBJ2-7, the complete variable domain reads DGGITQSPKYLFRKEGQNVTLSCEQNLNHDAMYWYRQDPGQGLRLIYYSQIVNDFQKGDIAEGYSVSREKKESFPLTVTSAQKNPTAFYLCASSIVASRQNEQYFGPGTRLTVT.